This T cell receptor beta chain was captured in a study of STAT3 mutations in large granular lymphocyte leukemia. Study findings and constraints: Persisting codominant clonotypes may have hidden a small pathogenic clone. In T-cell large granular lymphocyte leukemia, about half of patients showed multiple immunodominant subclonotypes.

V dropped 0 bases and J dropped 9 bases, with 12 bases sitting between them. Germline values: CDR1 MGHRA, CDR2 YSYEKL. This CDR3 comprises 14 residues. Remarks on this clone: Its antigen is undetermined.

Profiled with immunoSEQ multiplex PCR; TCRdb holds only in-frame clones, not every one. The sample lists around 33,000 clones; about 80% were seen once. The sample taken for sequencing was peripheral blood mononuclear cells. The clonotype comes from a woman aged 45-59 years with T-cell large granular lymphocyte leukemia. Some clones in this sample may be carry-over from other donors' samples. This chain uses TRBV4-1 with TRBJ1-3; D uncertain. In DNA, the CDR3 is TGCGCCAGCAGCCAAGACACAGCAGTAGCCACCATATATTTT. Its protein is CASSQDTAVATIYF.